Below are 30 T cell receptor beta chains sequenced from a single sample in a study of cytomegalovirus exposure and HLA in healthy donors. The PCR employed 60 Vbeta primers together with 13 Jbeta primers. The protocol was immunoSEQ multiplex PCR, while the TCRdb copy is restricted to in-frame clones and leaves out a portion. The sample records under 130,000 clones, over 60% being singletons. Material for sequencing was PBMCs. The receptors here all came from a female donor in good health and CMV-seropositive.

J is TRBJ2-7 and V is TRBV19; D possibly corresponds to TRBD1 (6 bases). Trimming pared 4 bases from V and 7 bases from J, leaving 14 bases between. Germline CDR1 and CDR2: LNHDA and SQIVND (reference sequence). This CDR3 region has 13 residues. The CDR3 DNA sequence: TGTGCCAGTAGTACCCCAGCCCAGGGGGAGCAGTACTTC. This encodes CASSTPAQGEQYF.

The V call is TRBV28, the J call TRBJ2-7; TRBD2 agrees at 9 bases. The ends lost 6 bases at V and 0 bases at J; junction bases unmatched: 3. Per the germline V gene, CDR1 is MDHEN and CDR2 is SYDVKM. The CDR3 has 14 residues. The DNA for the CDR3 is TGTGCCAGCAGGCGGGGGGGTAGCTCCTACGAGCAGTACTTC. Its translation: CASRRGGSSYEQYF.

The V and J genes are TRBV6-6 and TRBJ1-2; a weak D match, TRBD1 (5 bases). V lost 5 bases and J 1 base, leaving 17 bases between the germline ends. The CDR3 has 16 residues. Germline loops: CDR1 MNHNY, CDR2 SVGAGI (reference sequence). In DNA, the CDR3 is TGTGCCAGCAGTCGAGGATCGGGACTCAGTAACTATGGCTACACCTTC. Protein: CASSRGSGLSNYGYTF.

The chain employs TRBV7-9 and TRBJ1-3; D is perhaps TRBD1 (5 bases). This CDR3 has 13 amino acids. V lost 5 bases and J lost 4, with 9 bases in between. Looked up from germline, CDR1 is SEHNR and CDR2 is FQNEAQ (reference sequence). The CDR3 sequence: CASSRAGGNTIYF. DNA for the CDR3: TGTGCCAGCAGCAGAGCAGGGGGAAACACCATATATTTT.

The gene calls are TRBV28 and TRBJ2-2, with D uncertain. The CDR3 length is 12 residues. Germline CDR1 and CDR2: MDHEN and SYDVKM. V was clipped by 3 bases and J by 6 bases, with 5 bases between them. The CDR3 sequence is CASSFRPGELFF. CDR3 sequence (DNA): TGTGCCAGCAGTTTTCGTCCCGGGGAGCTGTTTTTT.

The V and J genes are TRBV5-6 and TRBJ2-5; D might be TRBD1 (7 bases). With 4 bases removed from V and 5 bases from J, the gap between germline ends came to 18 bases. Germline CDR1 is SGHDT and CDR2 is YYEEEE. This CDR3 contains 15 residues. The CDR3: CASSPGGFPRETQYF. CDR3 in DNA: TGTGCCAGCAGCCCAGGGGGGTTCCCCCGCGAGACCCAGTACTTC.

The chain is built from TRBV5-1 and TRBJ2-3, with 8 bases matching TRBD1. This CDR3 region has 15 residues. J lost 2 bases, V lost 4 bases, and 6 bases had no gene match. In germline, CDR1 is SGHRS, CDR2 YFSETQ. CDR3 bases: TGCGCCAGCAGCCCGGGACAGGTATCCACAGATACGCAGTATTTT. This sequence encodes CASSPGQVSTDTQYF.

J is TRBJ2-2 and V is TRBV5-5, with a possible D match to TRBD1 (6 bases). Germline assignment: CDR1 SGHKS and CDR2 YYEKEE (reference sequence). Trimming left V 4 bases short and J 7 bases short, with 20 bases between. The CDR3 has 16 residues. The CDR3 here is CASSQDATGRVGELFF. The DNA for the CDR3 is TGTGCCAGCAGCCAGGATGCAACAGGGCGGGTCGGGGAGCTGTTTTTT.

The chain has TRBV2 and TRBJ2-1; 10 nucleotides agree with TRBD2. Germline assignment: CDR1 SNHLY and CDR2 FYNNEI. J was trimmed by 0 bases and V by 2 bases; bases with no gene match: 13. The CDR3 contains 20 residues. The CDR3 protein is CASSEYLLAGIYGSYNEQFF. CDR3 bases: TGTGCCAGCAGTGAATATTTACTAGCGGGAATATACGGCTCCTACAATGAGCAGTTCTTC.

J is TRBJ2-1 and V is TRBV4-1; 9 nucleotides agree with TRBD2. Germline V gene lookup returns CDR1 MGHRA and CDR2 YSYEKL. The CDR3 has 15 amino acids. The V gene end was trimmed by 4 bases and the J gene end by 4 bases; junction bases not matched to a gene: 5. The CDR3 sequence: CASSRLAAAYNEQFF. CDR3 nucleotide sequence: TGCGCCAGCAGCCGACTAGCGGCAGCATACAATGAGCAGTTCTTC.

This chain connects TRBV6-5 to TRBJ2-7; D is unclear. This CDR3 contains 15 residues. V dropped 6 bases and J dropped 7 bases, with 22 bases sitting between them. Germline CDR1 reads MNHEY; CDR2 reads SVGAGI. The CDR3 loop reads CASSKTTGFLREQYF. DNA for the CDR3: TGTGCCAGCAGCAAGACGACGGGTTTCCTACGGGAGCAGTACTTC.

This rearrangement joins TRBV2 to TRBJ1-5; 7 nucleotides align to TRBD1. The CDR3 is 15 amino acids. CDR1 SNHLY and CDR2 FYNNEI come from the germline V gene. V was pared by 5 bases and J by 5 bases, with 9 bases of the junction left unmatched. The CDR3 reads CASSRLTGVDQPQHF. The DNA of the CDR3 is TGTGCCAGCAGTCGTCTCACAGGGGTGGATCAGCCCCAGCATTTT. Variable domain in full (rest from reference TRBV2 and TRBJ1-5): EPEVTQTPSHQVTQMGQEVILRCVPISNHLYFYWYRQILGQKVEFLVSFYNNEISEKSEIFDDQFSVERPDGSNFTLKIRSTKLEDSAMYFCASSRLTGVDQPQHFGDGTRLSIL.

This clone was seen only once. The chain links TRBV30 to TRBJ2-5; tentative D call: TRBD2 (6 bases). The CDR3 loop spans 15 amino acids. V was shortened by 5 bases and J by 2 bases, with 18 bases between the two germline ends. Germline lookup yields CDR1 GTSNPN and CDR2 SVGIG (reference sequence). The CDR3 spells CAWGRTPGSQETQYF. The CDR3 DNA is TGTGCCTGGGGCCGGACACCCGGGAGTCAAGAGACCCAGTACTTC.

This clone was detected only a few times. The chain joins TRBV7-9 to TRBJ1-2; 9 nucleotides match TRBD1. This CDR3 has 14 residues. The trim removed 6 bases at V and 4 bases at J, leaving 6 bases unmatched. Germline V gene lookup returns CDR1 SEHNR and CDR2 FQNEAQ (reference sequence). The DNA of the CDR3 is TGTGCCAGCAGTCGGGACAGGGAGGTCTATGGCTACACCTTC. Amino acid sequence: CASSRDREVYGYTF.

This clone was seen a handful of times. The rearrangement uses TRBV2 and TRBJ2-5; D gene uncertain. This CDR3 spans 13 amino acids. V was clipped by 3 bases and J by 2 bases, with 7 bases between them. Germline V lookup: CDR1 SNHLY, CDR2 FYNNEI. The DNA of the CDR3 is TGTGCCAGCAGTGATGAAGCGCAAGAGACCCAGTACTTC. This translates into CASSDEAQETQYF.

CDR3 bases: TGTGCCAGCACCTCCCCTGGCGGGGGGGCAGGGGAGCAGTACTTC. Translating gives CASTSPGGGAGEQYF. V usage is TRBV5-6 and J usage is TRBJ2-7; 9 bases fit TRBD2. The J segment lost 7 bases and the V segment lost 6 bases, leaving 14 bases of the junction unmatched. The CDR3 is 15 residues long. The V gene's germline CDR1 is SGHDT and CDR2 YYEEEE.

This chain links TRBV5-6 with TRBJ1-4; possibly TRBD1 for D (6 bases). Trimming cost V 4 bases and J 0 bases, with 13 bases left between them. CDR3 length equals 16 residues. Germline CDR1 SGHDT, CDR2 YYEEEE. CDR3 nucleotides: TGTGCCAGCAGCCCCGGGACACTAACAACTAATGAAAAACTGTTTTTT. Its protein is CASSPGTLTTNEKLFF. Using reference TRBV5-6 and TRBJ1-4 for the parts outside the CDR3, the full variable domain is DAGVTQSPTHLIKTRGQQVTLRCSPKSGHDTVSWYQQALGQGPQFIFQYYEEEERQRGNFPDRFSGHQFPNYSSELNVNALLLGDSALYLCASSPGTLTTNEKLFFGSGTQLSVL.

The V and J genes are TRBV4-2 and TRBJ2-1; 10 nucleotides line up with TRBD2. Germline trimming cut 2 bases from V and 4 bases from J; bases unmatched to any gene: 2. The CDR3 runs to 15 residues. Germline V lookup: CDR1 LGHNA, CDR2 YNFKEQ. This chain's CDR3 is CASSQRLAGYNEQFF. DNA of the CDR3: TGTGCCAGCAGCCAAAGACTAGCGGGTTACAATGAGCAGTTCTTC.

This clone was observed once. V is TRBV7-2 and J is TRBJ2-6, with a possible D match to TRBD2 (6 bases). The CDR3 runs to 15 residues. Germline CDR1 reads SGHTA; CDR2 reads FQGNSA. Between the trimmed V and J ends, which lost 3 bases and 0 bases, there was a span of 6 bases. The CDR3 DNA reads TGTGCCAGCAGCTTGGGAGGCTCTGGGGCCAACGTCCTGACTTTC. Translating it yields CASSLGGSGANVLTF.

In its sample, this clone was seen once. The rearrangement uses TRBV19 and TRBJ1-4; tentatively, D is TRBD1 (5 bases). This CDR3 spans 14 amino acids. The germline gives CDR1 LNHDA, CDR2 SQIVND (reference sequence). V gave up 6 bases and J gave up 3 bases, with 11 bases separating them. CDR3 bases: TGTGCCAGTAGCAACCCAGGGTCTAATGAAAAACTGTTTTTT. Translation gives CASSNPGSNEKLFF.

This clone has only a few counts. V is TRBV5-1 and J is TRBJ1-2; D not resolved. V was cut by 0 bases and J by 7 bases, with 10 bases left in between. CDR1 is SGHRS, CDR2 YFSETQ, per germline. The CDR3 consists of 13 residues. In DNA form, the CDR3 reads TGCGCCAGCAGCTTGGAAAGCAGCGGTGGCTACACCTTC. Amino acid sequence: CASSLESSGGYTF.

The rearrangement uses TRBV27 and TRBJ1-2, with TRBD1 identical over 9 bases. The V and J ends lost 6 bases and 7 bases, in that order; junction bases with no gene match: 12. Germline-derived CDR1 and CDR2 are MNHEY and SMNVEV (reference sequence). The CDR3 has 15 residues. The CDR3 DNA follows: TGTGCCAGCAGAAACCCCGGGACAGGGAATTTTGGCTACACCTTC. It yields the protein CASRNPGTGNFGYTF.

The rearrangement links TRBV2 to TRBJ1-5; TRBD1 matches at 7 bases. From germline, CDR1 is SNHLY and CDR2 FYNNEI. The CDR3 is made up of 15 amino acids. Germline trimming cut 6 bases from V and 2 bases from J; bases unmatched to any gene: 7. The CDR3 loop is CASSVDRVGNQPQHF. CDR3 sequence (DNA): TGTGCCAGCAGCGTCGACAGGGTAGGCAATCAGCCCCAGCATTTT.

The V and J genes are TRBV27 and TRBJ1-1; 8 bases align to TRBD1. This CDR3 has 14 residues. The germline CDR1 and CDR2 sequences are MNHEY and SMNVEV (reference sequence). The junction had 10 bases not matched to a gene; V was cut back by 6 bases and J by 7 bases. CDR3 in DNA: TGTGCCAGCAGCCTGGCGGACAGGGTGGGTGAAGCTTTCTTT. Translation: CASSLADRVGEAFF.

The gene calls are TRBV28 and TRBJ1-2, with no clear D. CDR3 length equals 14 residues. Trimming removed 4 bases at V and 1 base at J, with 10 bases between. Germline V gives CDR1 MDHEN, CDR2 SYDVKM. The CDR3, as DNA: TGTGCCAGCAGTTCGGGTGCGGATAACTATGGCTACACCTTC. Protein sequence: CASSSGADNYGYTF.

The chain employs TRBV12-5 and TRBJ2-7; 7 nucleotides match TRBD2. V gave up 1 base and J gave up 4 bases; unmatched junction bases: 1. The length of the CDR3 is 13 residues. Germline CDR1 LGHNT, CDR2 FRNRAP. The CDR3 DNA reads TGTGCTAGTGGTTTGGGGGGAGGGTACGAGCAGTACTTC. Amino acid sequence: CASGLGGGYEQYF.

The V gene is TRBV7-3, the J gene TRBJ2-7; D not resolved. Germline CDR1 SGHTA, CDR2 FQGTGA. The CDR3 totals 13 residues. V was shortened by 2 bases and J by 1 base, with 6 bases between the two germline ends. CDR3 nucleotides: TGTGCCAGCAGCTTATCCCTGTCCTACGAGCAGTACTTC. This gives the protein CASSLSLSYEQYF.

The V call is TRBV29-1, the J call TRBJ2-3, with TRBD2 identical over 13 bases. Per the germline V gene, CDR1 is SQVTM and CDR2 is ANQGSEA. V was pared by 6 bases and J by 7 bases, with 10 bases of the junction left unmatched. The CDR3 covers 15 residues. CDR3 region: CSVYGLAGVMNTQYF. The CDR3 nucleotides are TGCAGCGTCTACGGACTAGCGGGAGTCATGAATACGCAGTATTTT.

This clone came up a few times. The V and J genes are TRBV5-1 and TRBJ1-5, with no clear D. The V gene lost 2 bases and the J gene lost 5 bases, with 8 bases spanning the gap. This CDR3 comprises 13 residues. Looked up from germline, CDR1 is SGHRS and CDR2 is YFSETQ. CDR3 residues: CASSLDTYQPQHF. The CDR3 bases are TGCGCCAGCAGCTTAGACACCTATCAGCCCCAGCATTTT.

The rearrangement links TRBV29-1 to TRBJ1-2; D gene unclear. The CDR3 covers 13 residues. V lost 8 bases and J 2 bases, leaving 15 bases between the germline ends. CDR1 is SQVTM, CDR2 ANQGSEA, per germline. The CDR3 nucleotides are TGCAGCACACAGATGGCGAGAAACTATGGCTACACCTTC. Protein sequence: CSTQMARNYGYTF.